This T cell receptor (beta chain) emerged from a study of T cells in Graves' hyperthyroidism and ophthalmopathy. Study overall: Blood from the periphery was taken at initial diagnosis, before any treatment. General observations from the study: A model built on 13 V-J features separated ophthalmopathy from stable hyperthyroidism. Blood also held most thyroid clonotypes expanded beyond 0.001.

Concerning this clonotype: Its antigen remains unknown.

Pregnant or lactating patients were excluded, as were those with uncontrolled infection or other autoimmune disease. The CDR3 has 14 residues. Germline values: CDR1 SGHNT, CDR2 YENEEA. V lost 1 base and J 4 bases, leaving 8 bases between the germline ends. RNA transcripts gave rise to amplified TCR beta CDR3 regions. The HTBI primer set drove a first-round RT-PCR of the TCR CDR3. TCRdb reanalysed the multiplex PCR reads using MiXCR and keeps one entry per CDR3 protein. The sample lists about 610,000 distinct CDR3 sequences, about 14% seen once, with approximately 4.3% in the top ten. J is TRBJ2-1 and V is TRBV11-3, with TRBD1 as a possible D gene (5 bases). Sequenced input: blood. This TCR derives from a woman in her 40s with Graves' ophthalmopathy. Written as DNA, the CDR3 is TGTGCCAGCAGCTTAGGGGGCGCGTACAATGAGCAGTTCTTC. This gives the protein CASSLGGAYNEQFF.